This record looks at one T cell receptor (beta chain) sequence and its context. The source of the sample is a study of blood T cell repertoires in COVID-19. Study-level information: Collection of acute and convalescent COVID-19 samples took place in the United States, Italy and Spain. T cells, B-cell-depleted T cells, or PBMCs provided the cDNA or gDNA that served as material.

Study processing details: Amplification of reference gene primers provided the estimated nucleated cell counts. The protocol was immunoSEQ multiplex PCR, while the TCRdb copy is restricted to in-frame clones and leaves out a portion. Clonal size and the V and J genes are those of that table, whereas D and trimming came from the DNA. The sample holds around 210,000 clones, around three quarters seen once. Germline CDR1 and CDR2: SGHAT and FQNNGV. Trimming at V came to 5 bases and at J to 5 bases, leaving 6 bases not matched to a gene. This CDR3 is 15 amino acids long. This chain links TRBV11-2 with TRBJ1-4; 9 positions agree with TRBD1. This TCR derives from a woman aged 70-85 years with acute or convalescent COVID-19. The sample comprised peripheral blood. CDR3 loop: CASSPPDRGNEKLFF. As DNA, the CDR3 is TGTGCCAGCAGCCCTCCGGACAGGGGAAATGAAAAACTGTTTTTT.